The T cell receptor beta chain described here comes from a study of OX40 agonist ivuxolimab in advanced cancers. Study context: Treatment received earlier with anti-PD-1, anti-PD-L1 or anti-CTLA-4 agents was allowed, and around 40% had some. Points from the study as a whole: At 0.1 to 3.0 mg/kg, CD4+ and CD8+ blood T cells expanded clonally by week 6.

Per germline, CDR1 SGHRS and CDR2 YFSETQ. The CDR3 is made up of 11 amino acids. A remark on this clone: The target antigen is unknown.

Libraries were prepared by immunoSEQ multiplex PCR; TCRdb keeps only in-frame clonotypes and omits some of them. The table lists approximately 78,000 clones, about 82% of them singletons. Source: CD4+ or CD8+ T cells sorted from blood, taken in a trial of the OX40 agonist ivuxolimab. The sequence was obtained from an adult with an advanced solid tumor such as melanoma, head and neck, liver or kidney cancer. The V and J genes are TRBV5-1 and TRBJ2-5; D gene ambiguous. The tail of the sequence fits TRBJ2-7 better, so the J call may be wrong. CDR3 nucleotide sequence: TGCGCCAGCAGCTCTTACTACGAGCAGTACTTC. Protein: CASSSYYEQYF.